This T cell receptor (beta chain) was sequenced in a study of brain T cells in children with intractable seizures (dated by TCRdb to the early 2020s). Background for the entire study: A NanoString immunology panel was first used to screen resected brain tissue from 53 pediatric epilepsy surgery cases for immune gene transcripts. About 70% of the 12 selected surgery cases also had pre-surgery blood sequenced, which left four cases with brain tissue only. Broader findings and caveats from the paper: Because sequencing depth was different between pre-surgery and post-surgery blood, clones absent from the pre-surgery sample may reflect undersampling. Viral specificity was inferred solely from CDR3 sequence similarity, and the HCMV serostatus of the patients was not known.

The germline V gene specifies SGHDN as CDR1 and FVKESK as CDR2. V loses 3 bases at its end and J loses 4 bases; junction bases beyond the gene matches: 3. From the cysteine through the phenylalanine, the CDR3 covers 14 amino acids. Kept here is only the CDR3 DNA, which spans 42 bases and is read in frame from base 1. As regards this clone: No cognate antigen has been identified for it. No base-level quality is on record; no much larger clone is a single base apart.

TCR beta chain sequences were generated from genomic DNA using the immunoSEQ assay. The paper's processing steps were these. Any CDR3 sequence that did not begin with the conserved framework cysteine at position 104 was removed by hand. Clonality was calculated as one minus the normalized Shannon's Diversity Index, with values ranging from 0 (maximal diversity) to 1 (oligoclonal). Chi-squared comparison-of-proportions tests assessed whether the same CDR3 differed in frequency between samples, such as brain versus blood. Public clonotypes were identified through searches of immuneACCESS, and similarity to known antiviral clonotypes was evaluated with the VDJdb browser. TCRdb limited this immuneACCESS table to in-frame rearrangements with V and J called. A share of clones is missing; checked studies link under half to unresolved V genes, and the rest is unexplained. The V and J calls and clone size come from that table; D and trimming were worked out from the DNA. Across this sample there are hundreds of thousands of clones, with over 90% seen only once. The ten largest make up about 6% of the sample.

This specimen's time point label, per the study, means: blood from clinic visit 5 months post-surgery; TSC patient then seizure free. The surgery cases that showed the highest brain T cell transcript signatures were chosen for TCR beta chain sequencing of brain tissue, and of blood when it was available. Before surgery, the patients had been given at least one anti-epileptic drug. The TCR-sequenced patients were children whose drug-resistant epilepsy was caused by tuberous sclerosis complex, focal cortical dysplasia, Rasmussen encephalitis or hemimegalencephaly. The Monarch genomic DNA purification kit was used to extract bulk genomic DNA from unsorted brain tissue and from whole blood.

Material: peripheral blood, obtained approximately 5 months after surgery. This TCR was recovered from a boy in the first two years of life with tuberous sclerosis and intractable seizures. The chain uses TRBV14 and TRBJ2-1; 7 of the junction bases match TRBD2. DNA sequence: TGTGCCAGCAGCCATCTAGCGGAGTACAATGAGCAGTTCTTC. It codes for CASSHLAEYNEQFF.